The clone carrying this TCR beta chain was seen ten or more times. Its antigen is undetermined. The source of the sample is a study of identical twins. Trimming cost V 6 bases and J 4 bases; bases outside gene matches: 7. The CDR3 runs 14 residues. Germline CDR1 MDHEN, CDR2 SYDVKM. Findings of the study overall: For cord blood, abundant beta clonotypes had fewer insertions, unlike memory repertoires, which showed none.

TCRdb analysed the 5' RACE reads with MiXCR anew, one entry per CDR3 protein. The table lists 410,000 or so distinct CDR3 sequences, roughly 20% of them singletons, with less than 15% in the top ten. Healthy Caucasians supplied all donations. The rearrangement links TRBV28 to TRBJ2-3; 7 bases align to TRBD1. Specimen: naive T cells sorted from blood. The receptor's source is a man aged 50 or older in good health. Written as DNA, the CDR3 is TGTGCCAGCAGCTATACAGGGGCCCCAGATACGCAGTATTTT. Translated, it gives CASSYTGAPDTQYF.